This T cell receptor (beta chain) emerged from a study of CD8+CD57+ T cells in acquired aplastic anemia. It was genomic DNA that served as the template for profiling TCR beta VDJ and CDR3. A single record per CDR3 protein comes from TCRdb applying MiXCR to the reads. The sample consists of 200,000 or so distinct CDR3 sequences, approximately 60% of them appearing once. Patients chosen for sequencing had shown CD8+CD57+ cell expansion by flow cytometry. This CDR3 has 14 residues. Germline V gene lookup returns CDR1 KGHDR and CDR2 SFDVKD. V was clipped by 7 bases and J by 4 bases; unmatched bases: 7. The specimen was sorted CD4+, CD8+, or CD8+CD57+ T cells (not recorded which) from PBMCs. The sequence was obtained from a human donor with aplastic anemia. This chain uses TRBV24-1 with TRBJ2-3; 7 bases map to TRBD2. The CDR3 bases are TGTGCCACCAGAGCGGGACTATCGGCAGATACGCAGTATTTT. Its translation: CATRAGLSADTQYF.